What follows are 11 T cell receptor beta chains derived from one specimen sequenced in a study of T cell clonality in common variable immunodeficiency. Using immunoSEQ multiplex PCR, the repertoire was profiled, and TCRdb retains in-frame clones only, with some absent. The sample includes 40,000 or so clones, none of them occurring once. Specimen: peripheral blood mononuclear cells. The source of these receptors is a person aged 18-70 years in good health.

This clone was seen repeatedly, ten times or more. From the germline J gene comes the end of the CDR3, since the read stops 3 residues before it. V gene TRBV30 combines with J gene TRBJ1-6; TRBD1 matches 9 bases. Per the germline V gene, CDR1 is GTSNPN and CDR2 is SVGIG (reference sequence). V shed 3 bases and J 10 bases; nucleotides not matched to a gene: 16. This CDR3 spans 17 amino acids. The CDR3 protein is CAWRRGTGRGAGSPLHF. The CDR3 bases that were read are TGTGCCTGGAGGAGAGGGACAGGGAGAGGAGCAGGGTCACCC.

This clone has a count of ten or more. CDR3 residues: CASSQDPTGSYYEQYF. The covered CDR3 bases are TGCGCCAGCAGCCAAGATCCCACAGGGTCCTACTACGAG. The chain combines TRBV4-1 with TRBJ2-7, with D possibly matching TRBD1 (6 bases). The read halts 3 residues ahead of the CDR3 end, with the missing end drawn from the germline J gene. The CDR3 has 16 residues. Germline V lookup: CDR1 MGHRA, CDR2 YSYEKL. The V and J ends lost 0 bases and 3 bases respectively, with 15 bases between them.

This clone was recorded many times. The read finishes 3 residues shy of the CDR3 end, and the germline J gene is used to complete it. This chain links TRBV19 with TRBJ2-7, with D tentatively TRBD1 (6 bases). CDR1 LNHDA and CDR2 SQIVND come from the germline V gene (reference sequence). Trimming stripped 5 bases from V and 1 base from J, with 18 bases between. The CDR3 extends over 16 amino acids. CDR3 region: CASSVRTGMRSYEQYF. CDR3 DNA, as far as it was read: TGTGCCAGTAGTGTTCGAACAGGGATGAGGTCCTACGAG.

This clone was seen many times. With the read ending 3 residues before the CDR3 end, the germline J gene is used to fill in that end. J is TRBJ2-2 and V is TRBV20-1; D is unresolved. From germline, CDR1 is DFQATT and CDR2 SNEGSKA (reference sequence). Trimming took 1 base from V and 1 from J, leaving 13 bases between them. The CDR3 runs to 16 residues. CDR3 sequence reads: CSARVGRTLNTGELFF. CDR3 DNA, as far as it was read: TGCAGTGCTAGAGTTGGCAGAACCCTGAACACCGGGGAG.

There are many counts of this clone. The read terminates 3 residues ahead of where the CDR3 ends, so the germline J gene completes it. V usage is TRBV14 and J usage is TRBJ2-1; 12 nucleotides align to TRBD2. Trimming at V came to 4 bases and at J to 3 bases, leaving 10 bases not matched to a gene. This CDR3 has 18 residues. Looked up from germline, CDR1 is SGHDN and CDR2 is FVKESK. Partial CDR3 DNA: TGTGCCAGCAGCCGCCTACTAGCGGGAGGTTCCTACTACAATGAG. It codes for CASSRLLAGGSYYNE. The CDR3 in full is CASSRLLAGGSYYNEQFF.

In its sample, this clone was seen a few times. The CDR3 end falls 3 residues outside the read, so it is completed with the germline J gene. V usage is TRBV5-4 and J usage is TRBJ1-6, with unresolved D. V lost 2 bases, J lost 12 bases, and 15 bases lay in between. Per germline, CDR1 SGHNT and CDR2 YYREEE (reference sequence). The CDR3 sequence is 14 residues long. The CDR3 DNA, read in part, is TGTGCCAGCAGCTTCCAGGAGGAAACCCAACCC. It encodes CASSFQEETQP. The complete CDR3 reads CASSFQEETQPLHF.

This clone has a handful of counts. The read ends 3 residues shy of where the CDR3 ends; the end is completed using the germline J gene. The chain joins TRBV2 to TRBJ2-3, with TRBD2 as a possible D gene (6 bases). The germline V gene has CDR1 SNHLY and CDR2 FYNNEI. V was clipped by 7 bases and J by 3 bases, with 17 bases between them. This CDR3 spans 15 amino acids. CDR3 region: CASILSGGGTDTQYF. The sequenced part of the CDR3 DNA is TGTGCCAGCATCTTGAGCGGAGGAGGGACAGATACG.

This clone has a count of ten or more. Read data end 3 residues before the CDR3 end; the end is taken from the germline J gene. This chain uses TRBV7-8 with TRBJ1-1; 10 bases are shared with TRBD1. The CDR3 covers 17 residues. V shed 5 bases, J shed 6 bases, and the junction held 15 bases outside the gene matches. Germline V gene lookup returns CDR1 SGHVS and CDR2 FQNEAQ. The CDR3 loop is CASSQGQGESFNAEAFF. The sequenced part of the CDR3 DNA is TGTGCCAGCAGCCAAGGACAGGGGGAGTCTTTTAACGCTGAA.

This clone was recorded many times. The CDR3 end falls 3 residues outside the read, so it is completed with the germline J gene. V and J are TRBV7-2 and TRBJ1-1; tentatively, D is TRBD1 (5 bases). The CDR3 consists of 14 residues. Trimming removed 5 bases at V and 0 bases at J, with 10 bases between. Germline loops: CDR1 SGHTA, CDR2 FQGNSA. Incomplete CDR3 DNA: TGTGCCAGCAGCCGGGACTTCATGAACACTGAA. Protein sequence: CASSRDFMNTE. The whole CDR3 reads CASSRDFMNTEAFF.

To note about this clone: The sequence runs out 3 residues before the end of the CDR3; the remainder is reconstructed from the germline J gene. The chain recombines TRBV19 with TRBJ2-4, with TRBD1 matching over 7 bases. The CDR3 contains 15 residues. The germline CDR1 and CDR2 sequences are LNHDA and SQIVND (reference sequence). CDR3 DNA (partial): TGTGCCAGTAGTATGGGGGACAGCAAAAACTATGGT. Amino acids: CASSMGDSKNYG. The complete CDR3 protein is CASSMGDSKNYGQYF.

This clone showed up many times. The CDR3 end lies 3 residues beyond the end of the read and is filled in from the germline J gene. The chain has TRBV20-1 and TRBJ2-1, with D possibly TRBD2 on 5 matching bases. CDR3 size: 17 residues. The V gene's germline CDR1 is DFQATT and CDR2 SNEGSKA (reference sequence). With 4 bases removed from V and 2 bases from J, the gap between germline ends came to 21 bases. The covered CDR3 bases are TGCAGTGCTATGGGCGGGCCCAGGAAGCCTACCTACAATGAG. Its protein product is CSAMGGPRKPTYNE. The whole CDR3 region reads CSAMGGPRKPTYNEQFF.